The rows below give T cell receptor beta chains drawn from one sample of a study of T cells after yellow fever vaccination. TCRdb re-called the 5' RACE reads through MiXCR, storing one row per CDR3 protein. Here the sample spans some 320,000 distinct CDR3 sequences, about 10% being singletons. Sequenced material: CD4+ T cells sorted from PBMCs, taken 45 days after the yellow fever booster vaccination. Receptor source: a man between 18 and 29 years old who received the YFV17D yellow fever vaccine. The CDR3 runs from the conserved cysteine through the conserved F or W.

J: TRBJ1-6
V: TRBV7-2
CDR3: CASSEYAGSPLHF

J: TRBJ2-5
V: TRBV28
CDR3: CASSSPTSGGQETQYF

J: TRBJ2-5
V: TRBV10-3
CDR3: CAISRQDEETQYF

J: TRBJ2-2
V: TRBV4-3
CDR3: CASSQESQVGAGELFF

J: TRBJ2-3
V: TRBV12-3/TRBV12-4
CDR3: CASSLARAGVDTQYF

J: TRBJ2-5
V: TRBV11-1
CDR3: CASSPRDGQETQYF

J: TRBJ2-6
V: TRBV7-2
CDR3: CASSFYGLAASSGANVLTF

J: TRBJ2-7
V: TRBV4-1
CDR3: CASSQDKEAGDVSYEQYF

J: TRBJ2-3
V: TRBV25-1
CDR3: CANPSGQAHQGGSQYF

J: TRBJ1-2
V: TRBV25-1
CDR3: CASSDPGQGYGGYTF

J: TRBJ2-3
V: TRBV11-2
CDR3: CASSFRDRGRSTQYF

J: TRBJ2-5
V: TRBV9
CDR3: CASSVGYQETQYF

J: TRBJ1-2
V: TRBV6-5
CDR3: CASSSQGQKYGYTF

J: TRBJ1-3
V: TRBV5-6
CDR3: CASSLWQANTIYF

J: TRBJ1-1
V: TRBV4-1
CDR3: CASSHLSYTEAFF

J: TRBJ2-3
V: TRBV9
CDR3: CASSPRRGAAYFTDTQYF

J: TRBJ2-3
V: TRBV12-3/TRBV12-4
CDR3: CASSSATIAGPDTQYF